The T cell receptor beta chain described here comes from a study of CD8 T cell repertoires and HIV-1 epitope variants. Across the study: An uncultured baseline aliquot held 1M T cells.

The CDR3 length is 15 residues. Germline V gene data show CDR1 as SGHRS and CDR2 as YFSETQ. The J segment lost 4 bases and the V segment lost 4 bases, leaving 8 bases of the junction unmatched. Here immunoSEQ multiplex PCR was the method, and the copy in TCRdb shows in-frame clones only, minus some. The data hold under 100,000 clones, with 70% to 75% observed a single time. The sequence was collected from a male donor with HIV. Sequencing was done on a sample of uncultured baseline CD8+ T cells from peripheral blood mononuclear cells (PBMCs). The V gene is TRBV5-1, the J gene TRBJ1-5; 7 nucleotides line up with TRBD1. CDR3 residues: CASSPTGVGNQPQHF. In nucleotides, the CDR3 is TGCGCCAGCAGCCCCACAGGGGTAGGGAATCAGCCCCAGCATTTT.